The 11 T cell receptor beta chains reported below all come from one sample, sequenced in a study of shared clonotypes between healthy human individuals. TCRdb's table, derived via immunoSEQ multiplex PCR, lists solely in-frame clones and lacks some. In the table there are about 1.1 million clones, approximately 77% of which are singletons. The sample comprised memory CD4+ T cells from PBMCs. Sample subset: CD45RA-negative fraction. All receptors derive from a young man in good health. Some clones in this sample may be carry-over from other donors' samples.

The rearrangement joins TRBV6-1 to TRBJ1-1; no clear D. In germline, CDR1 is MNHNS, CDR2 SASEGT. The CDR3 contains 13 residues. V was shortened by 7 bases and J by 4 bases, with 13 bases between the two germline ends. The CDR3 nucleotides read TGTGCCAGCAACAGACAAAGTACCACTGAAGCTTTCTTT. Translated: CASNRQSTTEAFF.

Of note for this clone: In the same sample, other DNA sequences code for this CDR3. The J gene is TRBJ2-1, the V gene TRBV7-3; D uncertain. Trimming left V 1 base short and J 4 bases short, with 5 bases between. This CDR3 region has 13 residues. Per germline, CDR1 SGHTA and CDR2 FQGTGA. CDR3 DNA: TGTGCCAGCAGCTTAAACCCATACAATGAGCAGTTCTTC. Protein product: CASSLNPYNEQFF.

V and J are TRBV5-4 and TRBJ1-2; D is undetermined. V lost 2 bases and J 5 bases, leaving 7 bases between the germline ends. In germline, CDR1 is SGHNT, CDR2 YYREEE (reference sequence). The CDR3 totals 12 residues. The CDR3: CASSLPEYGYTF. CDR3 nucleotides: TGTGCCAGCAGCTTACCTGAATATGGCTACACCTTC.

CDR3 in DNA: TGTGCCAGCTCACCGGGAGCACGGGACATCCCCGAGCAGTACTTC. This sequence encodes CASSPGARDIPEQYF. The chain has TRBV18 and TRBJ2-7; D might be TRBD1 (6 bases). Germline V lookup: CDR1 KGHSH, CDR2 LQKENI. V was cut by 3 bases and J by 6 bases, with 18 bases left in between. The CDR3 runs 15 residues. Full variable domain (rest looked up from reference TRBV18 and TRBJ2-7): NAGVMQNPRHLVRRRGQEARLRCSPMKGHSHVYWYRQLPEEGLKFMVYLQKENIIDESGMPKERFSAEFPKEGPSILRIQQVVRGDSAAYFCASSPGARDIPEQYFGPGTRLTVT.

V usage is TRBV30 and J usage is TRBJ1-1; TRBD1 aligns across 7 bases. CDR3 length: 13 amino acids. Germline lookup yields CDR1 GTSNPN and CDR2 SVGIG (reference sequence). V lost 3 bases and J lost 4; bases outside the gene matches: 5. In nucleotides, the CDR3 is TGTGCCTGGAGGTCAGGGGGGAGCACTGAAGCTTTCTTT. Its translation is CAWRSGGSTEAFF.

This chain links TRBV28 with TRBJ1-2; 7 bases are shared with TRBD1. This CDR3 has 15 residues. CDR1 and CDR2 from the germline V gene are MDHEN and SYDVKM. V dropped 7 bases and J dropped 2; count of bases not matched to a gene: 10. Here the CDR3 DNA reads TGTGCCAGCAACCCCCAAGGGACAGTCAACTATGGCTACACCTTC. It codes for CASNPQGTVNYGYTF.

The rearrangement links TRBV19 to TRBJ2-1; no firm D call. Trimming stripped 10 bases from V and 4 bases from J, with 8 bases between. This CDR3 has 11 amino acids. Germline CDR1 and CDR2: LNHDA and SQIVND (reference sequence). The CDR3 DNA reads as TGTGCCACCCTCAGGTACAATGAGCAGTTCTTC. It translates to CATLRYNEQFF. Based on the CDR3 plus reference TRBV19 and TRBJ2-1, the full variable domain is DGGITQSPKYLFRKEGQNVTLSCEQNLNHDAMYWYRQDPGQGLRLIYYSQIVNDFQKGDIAEGYSVSREKKESFPLTVTSAQKNPTAFYLCATLRYNEQFFGPGTRLTVL.

The chain joins TRBV10-3 to TRBJ1-3, with D unclear. CDR3 length: 15 amino acids. Trimming removed 0 bases at V and 0 bases at J, with 6 bases between. Germline CDR1 is ENHRY and CDR2 is SYGVKD. CDR3 sequence (DNA): TGTGCCATCAGTGAGTCAAGAGCCTCTGGAAACACCATATATTTT. Residues: CAISESRASGNTIYF.

The V call is TRBV4-2, the J call TRBJ2-7; 13 nucleotides align to TRBD2. Germline CDR1 reads LGHNA; CDR2 reads YNFKEQ. Germline trimming cut 4 bases from V and 0 bases from J; bases unmatched to any gene: 3. This CDR3 has 16 residues. CDR3: CASSPGLAGSSYEQYF. The CDR3 DNA sequence: TGTGCCAGCAGCCCGGGACTAGCGGGGAGCTCCTACGAGCAGTACTTC.

This chain uses TRBV15 with TRBJ1-1, with D unresolved. Trimming removed 1 base from V and 7 bases from J, with 7 bases in between. The CDR3 runs 12 residues. Germline V lookup: CDR1 LNHNV, CDR2 YYDKDF (reference sequence). The CDR3 spells CATSRARGEAFF. The CDR3 region has the DNA TGTGCCACCAGCAGAGCCCGGGGTGAAGCTTTCTTT.

This clone showed up just once. The rearrangement links TRBV16 to TRBJ1-5; maybe TRBD1 (5 bases). V was pared by 3 bases and J by 4 bases, with 16 bases between. Germline V lookup: CDR1 KGHSY, CDR2 FQNENV. The CDR3 consists of 16 residues. As DNA, the CDR3 is TGTGCCAGCAGCCAGGATGGGACGGGACCTAATCAGCCCCAGCATTTT. It specifies CASSQDGTGPNQPQHF. Based on the CDR3 plus reference TRBV16 and TRBJ1-5, the full variable domain is GEEVAQTPKHLVRGEGQKAKLYCAPIKGHSYVFWYQQVLKNEFKFLISFQNENVFDETGMPKERFSAKCLPNSPCSLEIQATKLEDSAVYFCASSQDGTGPNQPQHFGDGTRLSIL.